This T cell receptor beta chain is drawn from a study of cytomegalovirus exposure and HLA in healthy donors. Amplification used 60 Vbeta primers and 13 Jbeta primers. Clones were read by immunoSEQ multiplex PCR, and TCRdb kept only the in-frame ones, dropping some. The sample contains roughly 150,000 clones, 70% to 85% of which appear only once. As to this clone: Its antigen is currently unknown.

General observations from the study: Altogether, about 160 TCR beta chains were recorded as cytomegalovirus-associated.

Input material: PBMCs. The sequence was collected from a woman between 45 and 60 years old in good health and CMV-seropositive.

The CDR3 region is CASSPIPGLGANVLTF. In nucleotides, the CDR3 is TGCGCCAGCAGCCCAATCCCAGGGTTGGGGGCCAACGTCCTGACTTTC. The rearrangement links TRBV5-1 to TRBJ2-6; a possible D gene is TRBD1 (5 bases). The CDR3 consists of 16 residues. The V and J ends lost 4 bases and 4 bases respectively, with 15 bases between them. Per germline, CDR1 SGHRS and CDR2 YFSETQ.